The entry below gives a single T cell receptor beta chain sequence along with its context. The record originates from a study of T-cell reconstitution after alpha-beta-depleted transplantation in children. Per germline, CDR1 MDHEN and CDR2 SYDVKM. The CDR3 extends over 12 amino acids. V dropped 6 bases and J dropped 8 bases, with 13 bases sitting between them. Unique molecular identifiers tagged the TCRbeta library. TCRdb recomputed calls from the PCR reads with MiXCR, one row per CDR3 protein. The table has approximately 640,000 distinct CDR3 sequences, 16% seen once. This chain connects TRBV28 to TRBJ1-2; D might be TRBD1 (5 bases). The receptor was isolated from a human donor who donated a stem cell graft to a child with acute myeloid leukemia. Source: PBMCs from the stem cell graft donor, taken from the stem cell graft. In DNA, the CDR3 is TGTGCCAGCAGAACCCGGGGGGAAGGCTACACCTTC. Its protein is CASRTRGEGYTF.